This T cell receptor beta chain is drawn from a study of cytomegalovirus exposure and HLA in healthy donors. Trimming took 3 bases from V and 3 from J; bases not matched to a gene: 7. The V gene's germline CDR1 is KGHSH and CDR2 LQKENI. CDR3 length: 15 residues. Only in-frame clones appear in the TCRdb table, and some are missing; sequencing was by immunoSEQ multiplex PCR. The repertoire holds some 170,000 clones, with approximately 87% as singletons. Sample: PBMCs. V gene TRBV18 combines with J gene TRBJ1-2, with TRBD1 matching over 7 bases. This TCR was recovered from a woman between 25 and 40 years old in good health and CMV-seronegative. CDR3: CASSPRRDSDYGYTF. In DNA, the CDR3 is TGTGCCAGCTCACCTCGCCGGGACAGCGACTATGGCTACACCTTC.